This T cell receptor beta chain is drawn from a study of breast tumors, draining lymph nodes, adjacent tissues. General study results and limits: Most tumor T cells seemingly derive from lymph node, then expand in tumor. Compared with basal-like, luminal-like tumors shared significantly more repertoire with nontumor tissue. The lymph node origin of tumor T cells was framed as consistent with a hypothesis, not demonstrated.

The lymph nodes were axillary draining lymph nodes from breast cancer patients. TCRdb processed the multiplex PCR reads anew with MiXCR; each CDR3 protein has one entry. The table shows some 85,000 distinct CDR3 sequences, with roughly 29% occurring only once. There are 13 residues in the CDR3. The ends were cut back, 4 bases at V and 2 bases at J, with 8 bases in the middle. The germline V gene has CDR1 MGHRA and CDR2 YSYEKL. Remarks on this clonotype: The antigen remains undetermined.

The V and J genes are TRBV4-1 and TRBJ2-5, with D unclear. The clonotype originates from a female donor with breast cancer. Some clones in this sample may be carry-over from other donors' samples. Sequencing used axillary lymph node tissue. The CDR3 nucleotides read TGCGCCAGCAGCCGAGCAGTACAAGAGACCCAGTACTTC. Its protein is CASSRAVQETQYF.